This TCR beta chain was captured in a study of blood T cells in healthy people across ages (dated by TCRdb to between 2015 and 2017). In the study overall: In model experiments, template switching captured about one uniquely barcoded TCR beta cDNA molecule for every two T cells. Age-related changes in TCR beta repertoire diversity were measured in the study by deep sequencing normalized with unique cDNA molecular identifiers. The donors were divided into four age groups: young (average around 17 years), middle-aged (approximately 39), aged (approximately 62) and long-lived (nearly 85). For two donors (one aged 18 to 29 and one aged 80 or older), the study analyzed two additional independent replicas of 1 million unique cDNA reads from the same blood draw.

The donors were 40 or so Caucasian individuals from Russia, aged roughly 6 to 100 years, who were systemically healthy. Each donor gave ten milliliters of peripheral blood, collected into EDTA-treated Vacutainer tubes. PBMCs were isolated by Ficoll-Paque density-gradient centrifugation, with at least 6.5 million obtained per sample. Total RNA, at least 5 micrograms per sample, was extracted from PBMCs with Trizol reagent. For every donor, an aliquot of PBMCs went through flow cytometry to measure the percentages of naive CD45RAhigh/CD27high T cells. Points the paper makes about the study in general: The long-lived group showed more naive CD4+ T cells, fewer expanded clones and increased TCR diversity than the aged group, suggesting age selection. Observed TCR beta diversity correlated strongly with the percentage of naive T cells measured by flow cytometry. Observed TCR beta diversity per million T cells fell roughly linearly with age, and a significant reduction was already apparent by age roughly 41. Total diversity estimates from one million sequenced T cells were considered lower bounds and underestimates. Because profiling used bulk unsorted PBMCs, naive and antigen-experienced compartments could not be compared conclusively. Donor CMV infection status was unknown, potentially confounding age-related changes in expanded clonotypes.

V is clipped by 2 bases and J by 3 bases, and the sequence between their germline boundaries is 10 bases long. The germline V gene gives CDR1 as MDHEN and CDR2 as SYDVKM. There are 14 amino acids in the CDR3, from cysteine to phenylalanine inclusive. The read is trimmed to its CDR3 DNA, 42 bases read in frame from base 1. Libraries were made using 5' RACE. TCRdb records Illumina HiSeq 2500 as the sequencer. The second PCR ran for about 6 to 11 cycles and used a J-beta primer mix along with a sample-barcoded 5' primer. Each TCR beta cDNA molecule received a unique molecular identifier from a template-switch 5' adaptor carrying 12 random nucleotides. At least 3 million CDR3-containing paired-end reads were obtained from each sample. First-strand cDNA was synthesized from all RNA with the Mint cDNA synthesis kit, primed by a TRBC-specific oligonucleotide. Following uracil-DNA glycosylase treatment, a first 18-cycle PCR with universal primers M1SS and BC2_uni_R was performed on all cDNA. On the study's bioinformatics: Each sample was normalized by randomly selecting 1 million high-quality reads, each carrying a distinct molecular identifier. Instead of being binned into consensus sequences, reads with shared molecular identifiers were discarded. MiTCR, set to a Q25 quality threshold and the strictest error-elimination algorithm, was used for CDR3 identification, clonotype clustering and error correction. A nonparametric unseen species model using Euler transformation provided a lower-bound estimate of total TCR beta diversity. TCRdb took the public reads, trimmed them with fastp at Q25, ran MiXCR for clone calling and kept in-frame beta chains. Entries that share a CDR3 protein sequence are merged under the most common genes and DNA. Clone size and V and J calls follow TCRdb, not the original study. This sample is represented by more than 900,000 distinct CDR3 sequences; 25% to 30% of them were singletons. The top ten constitute 10% of the sample.

This clonotype occurred many times. This clone's antigen is unknown. No clone much larger than this one lies a single base away; base qualities are absent. These sequences were also reported in another study, on T cells of mothers and their children. The second investigation adds: Donors were nine systemically healthy Caucasian individuals: three mothers and their six children. cDNA synthesis used all of the extracted RNA, with around 1.5 ug of RNA in each 15 ul reaction. Sample barcodes and 2-4 random nucleotides were added via the M1S primer in the second PCR. Each mother yielded over 9.5 million TCR beta CDR3 reads and each child about 3 million reads. Thymic selection shapes the output of TCR recombination in a similar way in related and unrelated pairs, and inherited differences have a minor effect. Normalized repertoire overlap was always found to be slightly, but never significantly, higher in related mother-child pairs than in unrelated mother-child pairs. With a sensitivity of approximately 100 clones per million clonotypes, no persistent microchimeric T cell clones were detected. The study used deep NGS to compare TCR beta repertoires of mothers and children, seeking features distinguishing related mother-child pairs from unrelated individuals. Mothers averaged roughly 40 +/- 4 years of age and children averaged around 11 +/- 4 years. After adapters were ligated using NEBNext reagents, the libraries underwent 100+100 nt paired-end sequencing on an Illumina HiSeq 2000. To prevent cross-contamination, the mother and child libraries were prepared a month apart and were sequenced in separate runs. Each donor had between roughly 450,000 and 2,300,000 distinct TCR beta clonotypes identified. Naive TCR beta clonotypes were estimated from low-frequency clonotypes matched to each donor's FACS-determined naive share, without sorting.

Input material: blood. This TCR came from a woman between 40 and 55 years old in good health. Here the chain combines TRBV28 and TRBJ1-2; a weak D assignment points to TRBD1 (6 bases agree). The CDR3 protein sequence reads: CASSLGGGDYGYTF. The base sequence is TGTGCCAGCAGTTTAGGAGGGGGGGACTATGGCTACACCTTC.